This T cell receptor (beta chain) comes out of a study of T cells in Graves' hyperthyroidism and ophthalmopathy. As for the study in general: Peripheral blood was acquired at first diagnosis, ahead of any therapy whatsoever.

TCR beta CDR3 region amplification was performed from RNA transcripts. The HTBI set primed first-round TCR CDR3 RT-PCR. Each CDR3 protein is one row after TCRdb ran MiXCR on the multiplex PCR reads. The sample records under 350,000 distinct CDR3 sequences, about an eighth being singletons. J gave up 0 bases and V 4 bases, and 2 bases lay outside the gene matches. The CDR3 is made up of 15 amino acids. CDR1 is LNHDA, CDR2 SQIVND, per germline (reference sequence). Clinical symptoms, serum thyroxine, TRAb, thyroid ultrasound and orbital computed tomography informed diagnoses. Each 10 ml fresh peripheral blood draw supplied the PBMCs. This clonotype was recorded a few times.

The chain links TRBV19 to TRBJ2-1; 8 nucleotides agree with TRBD2. The material sequenced was blood. The TCR originated in a woman under 40 with Graves' hyperthyroidism that later progressed to Graves' ophthalmopathy. The chain's CDR3 is CASSNSGDSYNEQFF. CDR3 nucleotide sequence: TGTGCCAGTAGTAATAGCGGGGACTCCTACAATGAGCAGTTCTTC.